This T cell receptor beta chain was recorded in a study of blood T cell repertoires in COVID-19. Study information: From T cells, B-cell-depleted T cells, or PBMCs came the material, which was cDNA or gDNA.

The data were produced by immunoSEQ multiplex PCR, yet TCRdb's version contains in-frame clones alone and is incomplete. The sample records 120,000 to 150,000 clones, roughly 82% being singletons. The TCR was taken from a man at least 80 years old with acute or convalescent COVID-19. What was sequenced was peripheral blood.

The CDR3 is CASSEMSGANVLTF. DNA for the CDR3: TGTGCCAGCAGTGAAATGAGCGGGGCCAACGTCCTGACTTTC. The chain employs TRBV2 and TRBJ2-6; no definite D call. This CDR3 has 14 residues. V lost 2 bases, J lost 4 bases, and 6 bases lay in between. Germline V gene data show CDR1 as SNHLY and CDR2 as FYNNEI.